The TCR beta chain under discussion was sequenced for a study of cytomegalovirus exposure and HLA in healthy donors. Study-level findings and limits: In a later analysis, across HLA loci, associated TCR counts were highest for DRB1, lowest for HLA-C. Despite most TCR sequences being rare, some public TCRs occurred in many donors.

Remarks on this clone: Its antigen is not identified.

With 60 Vbeta and 13 Jbeta primers, the PCR was carried out. Method: immunoSEQ multiplex PCR; TCRdb's copy keeps in-frame clones and lacks some. Of 100,000 to 150,000 clones in the sample, about 81% were seen once. The sequence was collected from a woman in her 30s in good health and CMV-seronegative. Material for sequencing was PBMCs.

CDR3 in DNA: TGTGCCAGCAGGCCCTTCCAGCGGAACACCGGGGAGCTGTTTTTT. Translated, it gives CASRPFQRNTGELFF. The chain couples TRBV2 to TRBJ2-2; D unresolved. The V end lost 6 bases, the J end lost 1 base, and 12 bases lay between the germline ends. The CDR3 runs 15 residues. Germline V CDR1 and CDR2: SNHLY, FYNNEI.